These T cell receptor beta chains were read from a single sample in a study of blood T cell repertoires in COVID-19. Assay: immunoSEQ multiplex PCR; the TCRdb copy retains only in-frame clones and omits some. The sample shows about 360,000 clones, around 90% of them seen only once. Sequencing used PBMCs or T cells enriched from blood (not recorded which). These receptors originate from a woman aged 40 to 50 with acute COVID-19. The CDR3 runs from the conserved cysteine through the conserved F or W. D genes are given only for firm matches. For some rows the clone size is stated as once, few or many, or as a class when expanded; others skip it.

D	V	J	size	DNA	CDR3
-	TRBV7-8	TRBJ1-5	-	TGTGCCAGCAGCACGTTGACCAGGGTTGGTCAGCCCCAGCATTTT	CASSTLTRVGQPQHF
-	TRBV2	TRBJ1-1	-	TGTGCCAGCAGTGGGAGTATCGGCACTGAAGCTTTCTTT	CASSGSIGTEAFF
TRBD2	TRBV19	TRBJ2-1	-	TGTGCCAGTAGTATATTGGCTAGCGGGCGAGGGGAGGAGCAGTTCTTC	CASSILASGRGEEQFF
TRBD2	TRBV27	TRBJ2-1	-	TGTGCCAGCGGCTCAAATTGGCGGGGGGGCCTGAATGAGCAGTTCTTC	CASGSNWRGGLNEQFF
-	TRBV2	TRBJ2-1	-	TGTGCCAGCAGTCAGGTTTACAATGAGCAGTTCTTC	CASSQVYNEQFF
TRBD1	TRBV29-1	TRBJ1-1	once	TGCAGCGCCTCGACAGGGGGTGACACTGAAGCTTTCTTT	CSASTGGDTEAFF
TRBD1	TRBV4-1	TRBJ1-2	-	TGCGCCAGCAGCCCAAACGCTCCCGGACAGGTTAACTATGGCTACACCTTC	CASSPNAPGQVNYGYTF
TRBD1	TRBV6-5	TRBJ2-5	-	TGTGCCAGCAGACGGACAGGGCGAGGATGGGAGACCCAGTACTTC	CASRRTGRGWETQYF
TRBD1	TRBV6-1	TRBJ2-7	-	TGTGCCAGCAGTGAACTTTGGACAGGGATTAGGCTGGAGTACTTC	CASSELWTGIRLEYF
TRBD2	TRBV9	TRBJ2-1	-	TGTGCCAGCAGCGACGGGGGGGCCTCCTACAATGAGCAGTTCTTC	CASSDGGASYNEQFF
-	TRBV6-5	TRBJ1-2	-	TGTGCCAGCAGTTACAGTGGGGAGGGCCCAGGCTACACCTTC	CASSYSGEGPGYTF
-	TRBV19	TRBJ2-5	-	TGTGCCAGTAGTAGAGGGCCGGAAACAGAGACCCAGTACTTC	CASSRGPETETQYF
-	TRBV4-1	TRBJ2-4	-	TGCGCCAGCAGCCATGGGCAGAACAAAAACATTCAGTACTTC	CASSHGQNKNIQYF
TRBD1	TRBV12-3/TRBV12-4	TRBJ1-2	-	TGTGCCAGCACCTCGGACAGGGCAGTAGGCTACACCTTC	CASTSDRAVGYTF
-	TRBV19	TRBJ1-1	few	TGTGCCAGTAGTGAACAAGACGGAGGGAACACTGAAGCTTTCTTT	CASSEQDGGNTEAFF
-	TRBV13	TRBJ2-6	-	TGTGCCAGCAGCTTAGGCCGGACAGAAATTGAGTCGCCCAACGTCCTGACTTTC	CASSLGRTEIESPNVLTF
TRBD1	TRBV11-2	TRBJ2-7	-	TGTGCCAGCAGCTTCAGGGGGAGAGGGCAGGGGGCCTACGAGCAGTACTTC	CASSFRGRGQGAYEQYF
TRBD2	TRBV6-1	TRBJ2-7	once	TGTGCCAGCAGTGAGGGTCTAGCGGGGCCCTACGAGCAGTACTTC	CASSEGLAGPYEQYF
-	TRBV5-4	TRBJ2-3	-	TGTGCCAGCAGCTTGGGCGGGGGCCGAAGCACAGATACGCAGTATTTT	CASSLGGGRSTDTQYF
TRBD1	TRBV4-2	TRBJ2-3	few	TGTGCCAGCAGCCCTCGGGACAGGGGCCCCACAGATACGCAGTATTTT	CASSPRDRGPTDTQYF
TRBD1	TRBV4-1	TRBJ1-2	-	TGCGCCAGCAGCCAAGATTCTTGGGACAGGGCAAACGGCTACACCTTC	CASSQDSWDRANGYTF
-	TRBV5-6	TRBJ2-5	-	TGTGCCAGCAGCTTGGCCCTGGCGGGGATCCAAGAGACCCAGTACTTC	CASSLALAGIQETQYF
-	TRBV29-1	TRBJ2-2	-	TGCAGCGCCAAACAGGGACCGAACACCGGGGAGCTGTTTTTT	CSAKQGPNTGELFF
TRBD1	TRBV18	TRBJ1-5	-	TGTGCCAGCTCACATACAGGGGCTGTTCAGCCCCAGCATTTT	CASSHTGAVQPQHF
-	TRBV2	TRBJ1-2	-	TGTGCCAGCAGTGATATTGGAGGGGGCTACACCTTC	CASSDIGGGYTF
TRBD1	TRBV5-1	TRBJ2-1	-	TGCGCCAGCAGCTTGGAGGGGACAGGGGGGAATGAGCAGTTCTTC	CASSLEGTGGNEQFF
TRBD2	TRBV20-1	TRBJ2-5	once	TGCAGTGCTCGTGGTCGGGGGGTAGCGGTGGCGACCCAGTACTTC	CSARGRGVAVATQYF
TRBD1	TRBV5-1	TRBJ1-1	-	TGCGCCAGCAGCGGACGGACAGGGGACACTGAAGCTTTCTTT	CASSGRTGDTEAFF
-	TRBV6-5	TRBJ2-2	-	TGTGCCAGCAGTTACTCGGAGGGGACCGGGGAGCTGTTTTTT	CASSYSEGTGELFF
-	TRBV4-2	TRBJ2-7	-	TGTGCCAGCAGCCAAGTCGCGAGCGAGCAGTACTTC	CASSQVASEQYF
TRBD1	TRBV2	TRBJ2-5	-	TGTGCCAGCAGTGAAAGGGCAGGGGGCGGGGAGACCCAGTACTTC	CASSERAGGGETQYF
TRBD1	TRBV10-1	TRBJ2-7	-	TGCGCCAGCAGTGAGTCGGTGGGGACAGAAGCCCCGCAGTACTTC	CASSESVGTEAPQYF
TRBD1	TRBV18	TRBJ1-2	-	TGTGCCAGCTCACCGGACAGGGGGCGACCTGGCTACACCTTC	CASSPDRGRPGYTF
TRBD1	TRBV6-1	TRBJ1-2	-	TGTGCCAGCAGCGAAGGACAGGGGCCCCGATCTAACTATGGCTACACCTTC	CASSEGQGPRSNYGYTF